This TCR beta chain is drawn from a study of CD8 T cells in Susac syndrome. cDNA came from about 0.46 to 1 ug RNA primed by random hexamers. With immunoSEQ multiplex PCR, TCR beta CDR3 was amplified across 54 Vbeta and 13 Jbeta. One entry per CDR3 protein, called by TCRdb with MiXCR from the immunoSEQ multiplex PCR reads. Of fewer than 200,000 distinct CDR3 sequences listed, over 85% are singletons. Sequencing of TCR beta was performed on blood CD8+ and CD4+ T cells. V lost 7 bases to trimming and J lost 6 bases; unmatched junction nucleotides: 3. This CDR3 spans 13 amino acids. CDR1 ENHRY and CDR2 SYGVKD come from the germline V gene.

Material: CD4+ T cells from PBMCs. The TCR sequence derives from a human donor in good health. V gene TRBV10-3 combines with J gene TRBJ1-4, with TRBD1 matching over 9 bases. CDR3: CAIKGDRDEKLFF. The CDR3 nucleotides are TGTGCCATCAAGGGGGACAGGGATGAAAAACTGTTTTTT.